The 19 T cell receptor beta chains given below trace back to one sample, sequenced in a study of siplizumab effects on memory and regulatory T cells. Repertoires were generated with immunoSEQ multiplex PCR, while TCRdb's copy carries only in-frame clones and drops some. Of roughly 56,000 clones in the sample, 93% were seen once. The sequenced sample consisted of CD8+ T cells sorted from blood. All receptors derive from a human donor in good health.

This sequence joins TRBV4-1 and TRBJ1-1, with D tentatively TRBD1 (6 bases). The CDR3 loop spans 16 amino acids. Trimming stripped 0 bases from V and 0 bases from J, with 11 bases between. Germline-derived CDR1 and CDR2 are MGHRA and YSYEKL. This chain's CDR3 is CASSQEGAGVNTEAFF. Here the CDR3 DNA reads TGCGCCAGCAGCCAAGAGGGGGCGGGAGTGAACACTGAAGCTTTCTTT.

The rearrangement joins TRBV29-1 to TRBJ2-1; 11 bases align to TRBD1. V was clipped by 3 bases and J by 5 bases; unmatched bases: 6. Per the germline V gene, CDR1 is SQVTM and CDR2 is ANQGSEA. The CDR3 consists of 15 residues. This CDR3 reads CSVEGTGGINNEQFF. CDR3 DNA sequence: TGCAGCGTTGAGGGGACAGGGGGTATTAACAATGAGCAGTTCTTC.

This chain's CDR3 is CASGLGGGPGELFF. CDR3 DNA: TGTGCTAGTGGTCTGGGTGGCGGTCCCGGGGAGCTGTTTTTT. The chain employs TRBV12-5 and TRBJ2-2, with D unclear. Germline CDR1 is LGHNT and CDR2 is FRNRAP. The V end lost 5 bases, the J end lost 6 bases, and 13 bases lay between the germline ends. CDR3 length: 14 residues.

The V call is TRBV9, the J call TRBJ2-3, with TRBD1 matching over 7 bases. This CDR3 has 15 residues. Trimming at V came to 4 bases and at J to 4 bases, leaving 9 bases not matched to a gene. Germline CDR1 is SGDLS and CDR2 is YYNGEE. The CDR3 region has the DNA TGTGCCAGCAGCATGGGACAGCTTTTTTCAGATACGCAGTATTTT. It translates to CASSMGQLFSDTQYF.

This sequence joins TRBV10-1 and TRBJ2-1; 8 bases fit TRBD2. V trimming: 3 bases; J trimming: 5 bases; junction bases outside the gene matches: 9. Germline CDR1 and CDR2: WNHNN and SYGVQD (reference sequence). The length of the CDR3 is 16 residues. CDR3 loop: CASSEFGGRSDNEQFF. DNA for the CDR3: TGCGCCAGCAGTGAATTCGGCGGGAGGAGCGACAATGAGCAGTTCTTC.

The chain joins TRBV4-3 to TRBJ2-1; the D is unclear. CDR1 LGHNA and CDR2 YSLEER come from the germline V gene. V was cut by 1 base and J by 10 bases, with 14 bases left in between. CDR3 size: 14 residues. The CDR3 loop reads CASSQGTLEYEQFF. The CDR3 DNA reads TGCGCCAGCAGCCAAGGGACCCTCGAGTACGAGCAGTTCTTC.

In DNA form, the CDR3 reads TGTGCCAGCAGCAGGGAAGGGGGAAGCAATCAGCCCCAGCATTTT. It is translated as CASSREGGSNQPQHF. The chain recombines TRBV6-5 with TRBJ1-5; tentative D call: TRBD1 (6 bases). Germline loops: CDR1 MNHEY, CDR2 SVGAGI. The CDR3 covers 15 residues. The V and J ends lost 6 bases and 1 base respectively, with 13 bases between them.

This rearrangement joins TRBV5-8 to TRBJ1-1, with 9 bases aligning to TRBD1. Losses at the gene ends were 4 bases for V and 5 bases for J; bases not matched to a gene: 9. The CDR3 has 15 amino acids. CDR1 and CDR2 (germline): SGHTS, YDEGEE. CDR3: CASSVTYRGRTEAFF. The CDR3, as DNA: TGTGCCAGCAGCGTTACTTACAGGGGGCGGACTGAAGCTTTCTTT.

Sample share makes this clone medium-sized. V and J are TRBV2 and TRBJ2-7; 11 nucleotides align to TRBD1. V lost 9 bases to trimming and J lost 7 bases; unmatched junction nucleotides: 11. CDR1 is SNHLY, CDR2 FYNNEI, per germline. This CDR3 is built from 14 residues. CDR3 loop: CASETGTGGWEQYF. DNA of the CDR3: TGTGCCAGTGAGACCGGGACAGGGGGATGGGAGCAGTACTTC.

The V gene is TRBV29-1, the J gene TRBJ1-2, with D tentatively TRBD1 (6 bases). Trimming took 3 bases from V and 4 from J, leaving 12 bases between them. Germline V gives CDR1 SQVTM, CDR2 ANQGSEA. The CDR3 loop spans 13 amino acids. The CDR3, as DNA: TGCAGCGTTGATTCAGGGGACCCCTATGGCTACACCTTC. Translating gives CSVDSGDPYGYTF.

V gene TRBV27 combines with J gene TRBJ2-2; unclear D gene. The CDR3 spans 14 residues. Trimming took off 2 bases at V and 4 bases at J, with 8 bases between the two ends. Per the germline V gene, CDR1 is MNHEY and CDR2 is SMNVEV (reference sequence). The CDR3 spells CASSLSFATGELFF. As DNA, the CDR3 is TGTGCCAGCAGTTTAAGCTTCGCCACCGGGGAGCTGTTTTTT.

CDR3 DNA: TGTGCCAGCACCAGGCGCAATCAGCCCCAGCATTTT. It encodes CASTRRNQPQHF. This chain uses TRBV28 with TRBJ1-5; D is uncertain. The germline gives CDR1 MDHEN, CDR2 SYDVKM. Between the trimmed V and J ends, which lost 7 bases and 2 bases, there was a span of 6 bases. CDR3 length: 12 residues.

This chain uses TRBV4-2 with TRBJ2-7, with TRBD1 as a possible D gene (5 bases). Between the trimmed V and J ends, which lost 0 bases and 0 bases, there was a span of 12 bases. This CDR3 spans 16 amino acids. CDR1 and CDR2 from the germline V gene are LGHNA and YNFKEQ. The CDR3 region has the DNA TGTGCCAGCAGCCAAGAACAGGTTGTCAACTCCTACGAGCAGTACTTC. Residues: CASSQEQVVNSYEQYF.

CDR3 region: CASSVGGGRAGTDTQYF. The CDR3 nucleotides read TGTGCCAGCAGCGTAGGGGGCGGGAGGGCCGGCACAGATACGCAGTATTTT. This sequence joins TRBV9 and TRBJ2-3, with TRBD2 matching over 9 bases. V shed 0 bases, J shed 1 base, and the junction held 6 bases outside the gene matches. The CDR3 is made up of 17 amino acids. Germline CDR1 reads SGDLS; CDR2 reads YYNGEE.

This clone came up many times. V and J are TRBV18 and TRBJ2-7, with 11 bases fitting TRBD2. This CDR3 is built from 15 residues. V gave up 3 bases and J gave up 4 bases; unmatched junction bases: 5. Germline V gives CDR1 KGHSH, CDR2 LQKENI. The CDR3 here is CASSPYPSGRYEQYF. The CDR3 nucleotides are TGTGCCAGCTCACCCTATCCTAGCGGGAGGTACGAGCAGTACTTC.

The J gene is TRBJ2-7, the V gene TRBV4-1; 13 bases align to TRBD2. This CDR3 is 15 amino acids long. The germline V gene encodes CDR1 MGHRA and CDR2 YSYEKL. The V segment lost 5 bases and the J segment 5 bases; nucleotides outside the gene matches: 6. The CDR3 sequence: CASSYGTSGTHEQYF. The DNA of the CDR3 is TGCGCCAGCAGCTACGGGACTAGCGGGACCCACGAGCAGTACTTC.

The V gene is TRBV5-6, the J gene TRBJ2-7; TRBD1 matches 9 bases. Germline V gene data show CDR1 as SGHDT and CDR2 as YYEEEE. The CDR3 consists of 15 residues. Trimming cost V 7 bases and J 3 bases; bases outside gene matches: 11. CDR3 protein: CASVGGTGHHYEQYF. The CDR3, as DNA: TGTGCCAGCGTAGGAGGGACAGGGCATCACTACGAGCAGTACTTC.

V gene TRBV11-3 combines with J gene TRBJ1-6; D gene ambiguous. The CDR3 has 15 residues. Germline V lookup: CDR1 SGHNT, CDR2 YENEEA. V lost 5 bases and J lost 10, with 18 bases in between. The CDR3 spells CASSPSERDRSPLHF. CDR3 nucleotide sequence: TGTGCCAGCAGCCCATCCGAACGGGATCGGTCACCCCTCCACTTT.

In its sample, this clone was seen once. The CDR3 protein is CASSHRLAEDYEQYF. In nucleotides, the CDR3 is TGCGCCAGCAGCCACCGACTAGCGGAAGACTACGAGCAGTACTTC. The chain links TRBV4-1 to TRBJ2-7, with 9 bases aligning to TRBD2. CDR1 MGHRA and CDR2 YSYEKL come from the germline V gene. The V segment lost 3 bases and the J segment 3 bases; nucleotides outside the gene matches: 6. The CDR3 sequence is 15 residues long.